Included here is one T cell receptor beta chain sequence, with context. The V segment lost 3 bases and the J segment 0 bases; nucleotides outside the gene matches: 7. This CDR3 contains 16 residues. Germline CDR1 reads LNHDA; CDR2 reads SQIVND (reference sequence). As to treatment: oral pan-JAK inhibitor, 5-10 mg twice daily. This sample is drawn from a study of CD8+ T cells in alopecia areata. TCR sequencing used cDNA made by reverse transcription of extracted RNA. TCRdb's copy holds only in-frame clones and misses some; the assay was immunoSEQ multiplex PCR. The sample lists about 140,000 clones, 65% to 90% occurring once.

This clonotype originated in a human donor with alopecia areata. This specimen was CD8+ T cells sorted from blood, taken at week 4, from a patient treated with tofacitinib. This sequence joins TRBV19 and TRBJ1-2; TRBD1 agrees at 7 bases. CDR3 region: CASSMGQRISNYGYTF. The DNA for the CDR3 is TGTGCCAGTAGTATGGGACAGCGAATTTCTAACTATGGCTACACCTTC.